These 32 T cell receptor beta chains came from one sample sequenced in a study of T cells in Graves' hyperthyroidism and ophthalmopathy. The TCR beta CDR3 regions underwent amplification using RNA transcripts as the source. TCR CDR3 underwent first-round RT-PCR with the HTBI primer set. TCRdb passed the multiplex PCR reads through MiXCR, listing each CDR3 protein once. The sample holds about 560,000 distinct CDR3 sequences, over 15% seen once. The sequencing sample was made of blood. These receptors all stem from a young woman with Graves' hyperthyroidism.

The chain joins TRBV5-4 to TRBJ2-5; TRBD2 is a possible D gene (6 bases). CDR3 length: 15 amino acids. Between the trimmed V and J ends, which lost 2 bases and 4 bases, there was a span of 15 bases. Germline CDR1 and CDR2: SGHNT and YYREEE (reference sequence). The CDR3 region has the DNA TGTGCCAGCAGCTTAGGCGGGCTGGGGGGAGAGACCCAGTACTTC. The encoded protein is CASSLGGLGGETQYF.

This clonotype has at least ten counts. The chain couples TRBV11-2 to TRBJ2-1, with 8 bases aligning to TRBD1. CDR3 length: 13 amino acids. The ends lost 3 bases at V and 8 bases at J; junction bases unmatched: 3. Germline values: CDR1 SGHAT, CDR2 FQNNGV. This chain's CDR3 is CASSFGQGYEQFF. The CDR3 nucleotides are TGTGCCAGCAGCTTCGGACAGGGCTATGAGCAGTTCTTC.

The rearrangement links TRBV3-1 to TRBJ1-4; no reliable D call. CDR1 LGHDT and CDR2 YNNKEL come from the germline V gene (reference sequence). With 1 base removed from V and 2 bases from J, the gap between germline ends came to 11 bases. The CDR3 consists of 16 residues. This CDR3 reads CASSQAQRRTNEKLFF. CDR3 in DNA: TGTGCCAGCAGCCAAGCCCAAAGAAGGACTAATGAAAAACTGTTTTTT.

As concerns this clonotype: One base away lies a much larger clone, so this may be a sequencing read error. This rearrangement joins TRBV6-2 or TRBV6-3 to TRBJ1-2; D may be TRBD1 (6 bases). Germline V lookup: CDR1 MNHEY, CDR2 SVGEGT. The CDR3 is made up of 16 amino acids. The CDR3 loop reads CTSSSSTGRWSYGYTF. The CDR3 region has the DNA TGTACCAGCAGTTCATCAACAGGGAGATGGAGCTATGGCTACACCTTC.

The V gene is TRBV12-3 or TRBV12-4, the J gene TRBJ2-1; 10 nucleotides line up with TRBD2. V lost 5 bases, J lost 7 bases, and 8 bases stayed unmatched. The CDR3 sequence is 15 residues long. Written as DNA, the CDR3 is TGTGCCAGCAGTCGAACTGCTAGCGGGAGTAATGAGCAGTTCTTC. It specifies CASSRTASGSNEQFF.

This clonotype was seen at least ten times. The J gene is TRBJ1-5, the V gene TRBV28; no reliable D call. The length of the CDR3 is 14 residues. Germline V gene lookup returns CDR1 MDHEN and CDR2 SYDVKM. The V gene lost 3 bases and the J gene lost 0 bases, with 6 bases spanning the gap. Written as DNA, the CDR3 is TGTGCCAGCAGTTTCGGATATAGCAATCAGCCCCAGCATTTT. This codes for CASSFGYSNQPQHF.

The chain has TRBV28 and TRBJ2-3, with D perhaps TRBD2 (5 bases). The V and J ends lost 6 bases and 2 bases respectively, with 21 bases between them. Germline V gene lookup returns CDR1 MDHEN and CDR2 SYDVKM. This CDR3 is 17 amino acids long. The CDR3 DNA is TGTGCCAGCAGCCCCGGCTGGGCGGGCCTGATCACAGATACGCAGTATTTT. Translated, it gives CASSPGWAGLITDTQYF. Variable domain in full (rest from reference TRBV28 and TRBJ2-3): DVKVTQSSRYLVKRTGEKVFLECVQDMDHENMFWYRQDPGLGLRLIYFSYDVKMKEKGDIPEGYSVSREKKERFSLILESASTNQTSMYLCASSPGWAGLITDTQYFGPGTRLTVL.

This clonotype was observed at least ten times. The chain is built from TRBV12-3 or TRBV12-4 and TRBJ2-1; the D call may be TRBD1 or TRBD2 (5 bases each). V was pared by 8 bases and J by 10 bases, with 15 bases between. The length of the CDR3 is 12 residues. Here the CDR3 DNA reads TGTGCCAGCGGGGGTGTTCCCTCCGAGCAGTTCTTC. Protein: CASGGVPSEQFF.

This clonotype has at least ten counts. V usage is TRBV2 and J usage is TRBJ1-2; the D is unclear. Trimming shortened V by 8 bases and J by 4 bases, and 11 bases separated the two germline ends. Germline CDR1 and CDR2: SNHLY and FYNNEI. This CDR3 spans 12 amino acids. The CDR3: CASDRGVYGYTF. CDR3 in DNA: TGTGCCAGCGACCGGGGTGTCTATGGCTACACCTTC.

The genes are TRBV14 and TRBJ2-5; 8 positions agree with TRBD1. V lost 7 bases and J lost 6; bases outside the gene matches: 7. The CDR3 has 13 amino acids. Germline lookup yields CDR1 SGHDN and CDR2 FVKESK. For the CDR3, the DNA is TGTGCCAGCATCAGGGGGCTGGGCAAGACCCAGTACTTC. It yields the protein CASIRGLGKTQYF.

The gene calls are TRBV12-3 or TRBV12-4 and TRBJ2-5; D gene uncertain. CDR3 length: 12 residues. The ends were cut back, 3 bases at V and 5 bases at J, with 7 bases in the middle. For the CDR3, the DNA is TGTGCCAGCAGTTTTAGTTTGGAGACCCAGTACTTC. It translates to CASSFSLETQYF.

This sequence joins TRBV4-1 and TRBJ1-3, with 7 positions matching TRBD1. V dropped 4 bases and J dropped 4; count of bases not matched to a gene: 7. Germline V lookup: CDR1 MGHRA, CDR2 YSYEKL. CDR3 length equals 15 residues. CDR3 DNA sequence: TGCGCCAGCAGCCCCGGTGACAGGGTCGGAAACACCATATATTTT. Its protein product is CASSPGDRVGNTIYF.

This clonotype has at least ten counts. The chain employs TRBV12-3 or TRBV12-4 and TRBJ1-2; perhaps TRBD1 as D (6 bases). V lost 4 bases and J 8 bases, leaving 11 bases between the germline ends. The CDR3 covers 12 residues. This chain's CDR3 is CASSSGAGGYTF. The CDR3 nucleotides are TGTGCCAGCAGTTCAGGGGCAGGGGGCTACACCTTC.

The J gene is TRBJ2-1, the V gene TRBV7-9, with 10 bases aligning to TRBD2. V lost 5 bases to trimming and J lost 7 bases; unmatched junction nucleotides: 11. The V gene's germline CDR1 is SEHNR and CDR2 FQNEAQ (reference sequence). This CDR3 region has 16 residues. CDR3 sequence (DNA): TGTGCCAGCAGCATGCCTAGCGGGAGCTACAGTAATGAGCAGTTCTTC. Protein sequence: CASSMPSGSYSNEQFF.

Only a few counts were recorded for this clonotype. This chain links TRBV6-1 with TRBJ2-7, with TRBD2 as a possible D gene (6 bases). V was pared by 8 bases and J by 3 bases, with 20 bases between. The CDR3 is made up of 15 amino acids. Germline V gene sequence: CDR1 MNHNS, CDR2 SASEGT. The CDR3: CASAPGVSADYEQYF. DNA of the CDR3: TGTGCCAGCGCCCCGGGAGTCTCTGCAGACTACGAGCAGTACTTC.

This clonotype has ten or more counts. V usage is TRBV5-1 and J usage is TRBJ2-2; 7 bases fit TRBD2. Germline lookup yields CDR1 SGHRS and CDR2 YFSETQ. Trimming cost V 0 bases and J 0 bases; bases outside gene matches: 2. The CDR3 length is 16 residues. CDR3 amino acids: CASSLGLAANTGELFF. The CDR3 DNA reads TGCGCCAGCAGCTTGGGACTAGCTGCGAACACCGGGGAGCTGTTTTTT.

This clonotype came up many times. This chain connects TRBV27 to TRBJ2-5; 9 bases map to TRBD2. In germline, CDR1 is MNHEY, CDR2 SMNVEV (reference sequence). Trimming at V came to 4 bases and at J to 2 bases, leaving 2 bases not matched to a gene. CDR3 length equals 14 residues. The CDR3 reads CASSSSGKQETQYF. In DNA, the CDR3 is TGTGCCAGCAGTTCTAGCGGGAAACAAGAGACCCAGTACTTC.

This clonotype turned up a few times. This chain connects TRBV28 to TRBJ1-5; no clear D. V was trimmed by 3 bases and J by 3 bases, leaving 12 bases between them. Germline CDR1 MDHEN, CDR2 SYDVKM. CDR3 size: 15 residues. The CDR3 is CASSFPGLPNQPQHF. DNA of the CDR3: TGTGCCAGCAGTTTTCCCGGTCTCCCCAATCAGCCCCAGCATTTT.

As regards this clonotype: This may be a read error, as it is one base from a much larger clone. The chain is built from TRBV12-5 and TRBJ1-1; the D gene is possibly TRBD1 (6 bases). Germline lookup yields CDR1 LGHNT and CDR2 FRNRAP. V lost 9 bases and J lost 4, with 24 bases in between. This CDR3 has 16 amino acids. The CDR3 here is CARGPARGAGLTEAFF. CDR3 nucleotide sequence: TGTGCTAGGGGTCCGGCCAGGGGCGCCGGTCTCACTGAAGCTTTCTTT.

This clonotype has only a few counts. This may stem from a read error, because a much larger clone lies one nucleotide away. The gene calls are TRBV28 and TRBJ2-7; maybe TRBD1 (6 bases). Germline CDR1 is MDHEN and CDR2 is SYDVKM. Trimming stripped 6 bases from V and 5 bases from J, with 23 bases between. CDR3 length: 16 amino acids. The CDR3 nucleotides are TGTGCCAGCAGCCCCGGCAGGGCACAGGGTTACCACGAGCAGTACTTC. Protein product: CASSPGRAQGYHEQYF. The complete variable domain, with remaining parts taken from reference TRBV28 and TRBJ2-7, reads DVKVTQSSRYLVKRTGEKVFLECVQDMDHENMFWYRQDPGLGLRLIYFSYDVKMKEKGDIPEGYSVSREKKERFSLILESASTNQTSMYLCASSPGRAQGYHEQYFGPGTRLTVT.

This clonotype has a handful of counts. The V gene is TRBV30, the J gene TRBJ2-7; perhaps D is TRBD1 or TRBD2 (5 bases each). V was trimmed by 3 bases and J by 2 bases, leaving 17 bases between them. The germline CDR1 and CDR2 sequences are GTSNPN and SVGIG (reference sequence). There are 15 residues in the CDR3. Here the CDR3 reads CAWREDTRAPYEQYF. CDR3 nucleotides: TGTGCCTGGAGGGAGGACACTCGGGCCCCCTACGAGCAGTACTTC.

There are a few counts of this clonotype. The V gene is TRBV16, the J gene TRBJ2-5; D is possibly TRBD2 (5 bases). Germline loops: CDR1 KGHSY, CDR2 FQNENV. V was pared by 4 bases and J by 3 bases, with 21 bases between. The CDR3 spans 17 residues. The CDR3 DNA reads as TGTGCCAGCAGCCGCTACGGACTGGTATTGGAGAAAGAGACCCAGTACTTC. As protein: CASSRYGLVLEKETQYF.

Details on this clonotype: With a much larger clone just one base away, this may be a read error. This chain links TRBV20-1 with TRBJ2-3, with 10 bases aligning to TRBD2. Germline CDR1 reads DFQATT; CDR2 reads SNEGSKA (reference sequence). This CDR3 has 16 residues. CDR3 amino acids: CSTREVAGGSTDTQYF. CDR3 nucleotide sequence: TGCAGTACTAGAGAGGTAGCGGGGGGAAGCACAGATACGCAGTATTTT.

This clonotype has at least ten counts. The chain recombines TRBV6-1 with TRBJ2-1; D is possibly TRBD2 (6 bases). The ends were cut back, 2 bases at V and 8 bases at J, with 16 bases in the middle. CDR1 MNHNS and CDR2 SASEGT come from the germline V gene. This CDR3 has 15 residues. CDR3 bases: TGTGCCAGCAGTGAAACCGCGGGAAGATTCGATGAGCAGTTCTTC. Residues: CASSETAGRFDEQFF.

To note about this clonotype: One end of the junction does not line up with germline, which may come from a read error. This rearrangement joins TRBV7-6 to TRBJ1-5; TRBD1 might be the D (6 bases). This CDR3 has 15 residues. Germline V gene lookup returns CDR1 SGHVS and CDR2 FNYEAQ. The CDR3 DNA follows: TGTGCCAGCAACTTAGACGGGAGGGGGGGGCAGCCCCAGCATTTT. This codes for CASNLDGRGGQPQHF.

This chain uses TRBV7-8 with TRBJ1-1; D call uncertain. Germline V lookup: CDR1 SGHVS, CDR2 FQNEAQ. The CDR3 has 14 amino acids. V was clipped by 9 bases and J by 2 bases, with 16 bases between them. The CDR3 is CASKRDNRNTEAFF. The CDR3, as DNA: TGTGCCAGTAAGCGAGACAACCGAAACACTGAAGCTTTCTTT.

The table lists this clonotype with many counts. The chain links TRBV28 to TRBJ1-5; 9 bases are shared with TRBD1. Trimming took 6 bases from V and 2 from J; bases not matched to a gene: 11. Per germline, CDR1 MDHEN and CDR2 SYDVKM. The CDR3 has 17 amino acids. CDR3 DNA: TGTGCCAGCAGAACAGGGGGCGCAGCGGCGGGCAATCAGCCCCAGCATTTT. Translated, it gives CASRTGGAAAGNQPQHF.

Many counts were recorded for this clonotype. The chain joins TRBV5-1 to TRBJ2-1; 8 bases align to TRBD1. Germline loops: CDR1 SGHRS, CDR2 YFSETQ. After removal of 6 bases from V and 6 bases from J, the junction contained 2 bases not matched to a gene. The CDR3 sequence is 12 residues long. The CDR3 is CASTTGGNEQFF. DNA for the CDR3: TGCGCCAGCACCACAGGGGGCAATGAGCAGTTCTTC.

The J gene is TRBJ1-4, the V gene TRBV27, with 7 bases identical to TRBD1. In germline, CDR1 is MNHEY, CDR2 SMNVEV (reference sequence). J was trimmed by 0 bases and V by 5 bases; bases with no gene match: 15. This CDR3 has 19 amino acids. This chain's CDR3 is CASSRRTGTARPTNEKLFF. CDR3 DNA: TGTGCCAGCAGTCGACGGACCGGGACAGCCCGACCAACTAATGAAAAACTGTTTTTT.

This clonotype was seen a few times. V and J are TRBV5-8 and TRBJ2-7; 7 positions match TRBD1. Germline V gives CDR1 SGHTS, CDR2 YDEGEE. V lost 4 bases to trimming and J lost 2 bases; unmatched junction nucleotides: 3. The CDR3 is 13 residues long. In DNA form, the CDR3 reads TGTGCCAGCAGCGGACAGGCTACCTACGAGCAGTACTTC. It specifies CASSGQATYEQYF.

Many counts were recorded for this clonotype. This chain links TRBV2 with TRBJ2-1; 8 bases agree with TRBD1. This CDR3 is built from 14 residues. Germline trimming cut 6 bases from V and 4 bases from J; bases unmatched to any gene: 5. Per the germline V gene, CDR1 is SNHLY and CDR2 is FYNNEI. The CDR3 bases are TGTGCCAGCAGAAGGGGGGACAGGTACAATGAGCAGTTCTTC. Translated, it gives CASRRGDRYNEQFF.

About this clonotype itself: A read error is possible here, since a much larger clone lies one base away. The CDR3 here is CASSYRTNGDGAKNIQYF. The CDR3, as DNA: TGTGCCAGCAGCTACCGGACTAACGGGGACGGAGCCAAAAACATTCAGTACTTC. The chain couples TRBV7-2 to TRBJ2-4, with D possibly matching TRBD2 (6 bases). Deletions cut 4 bases from V and 0 bases from J, with 19 bases between. CDR3 length equals 18 residues. Germline V gene data show CDR1 as SGHTA and CDR2 as FQGNSA.